The present T cell receptor beta chain was sequenced within a study of cytomegalovirus exposure and HLA in healthy donors. Study background: A data release that came early held approximately 92 million unique TCRs from HLA-typed donors. Study-level findings and limits: In a later analysis, TCR association rates varied by HLA locus: DRB1 most, HLA-C fewest. Later on, a genetic analysis was performed. It linked a missense variant in DCLRE1C with V- and J-gene trimming of TCR beta. The authors later found most CMV-associated TCR beta chains appeared HLA-restricted.

The germline V gene encodes CDR1 GTSNPN and CDR2 SVGIG (reference sequence). The CDR3 contains 12 residues. V dropped 3 bases and J dropped 8; count of bases not matched to a gene: 5. PCR used 60 Vbeta primers and 13 Jbeta primers. The table came from immunoSEQ multiplex PCR; TCRdb's copy has only in-frame clones and leaves some out. The sample carries 150,000 to 200,000 clones, around 76% recorded once. As concerns this clone: Its antigen remains unidentified.

The clonotype comes from a woman aged 40 to 50 in good health and CMV-seronegative. This sequence joins TRBV30 and TRBJ1-2, with 8 bases that match TRBD1. Sequenced sample: PBMCs. DNA for the CDR3: TGTGCCTGGAGCCCACAGGGGGGCGGCTACACCTTC. It codes for CAWSPQGGGYTF.